This is a list of T cell receptor beta chains from one sample in a study of cytomegalovirus exposure and HLA in healthy donors. The data were produced by immunoSEQ multiplex PCR, yet TCRdb's version contains in-frame clones alone and is incomplete. The sample records hundreds of thousands of clones, about three quarters being singletons. Sequencing input: PBMCs. These receptors came from a boy aged 5-17 years in good health and CMV-seronegative. Each CDR3 is given with its conserved first and last residue. D genes are given only for firm matches. Clone size is stated in some rows and not others, as once, few, many or a class when expanded.

>TRBJ1-2|.|.|TRBV14
CASSQDWQDPLYGYTF
TGTGCCAGCAGCCAAGATTGGCAGGATCCCCTCTATGGCTACACCTTC
>TRBJ1-4|.|.|TRBV15
CATIPGVREFEKLFF
TGTGCCACCATCCCAGGGGTCAGGGAATTCGAAAAACTGTTTTTT
>TRBJ1-1|.|.|TRBV6-5
CASTRTVNTEAFF
TGTGCCAGCACGAGGACAGTGAACACTGAAGCTTTCTTT
>TRBJ1-1|few|.|TRBV30
CAWSVTLRDTEAFF
TGTGCCTGGAGTGTAACGTTACGGGACACTGAAGCTTTCTTT
>TRBJ1-5|once|TRBD1|TRBV7-9
CASSLGQVNQPQHF
TGTGCCAGCAGCTTGGGACAGGTCAATCAGCCCCAGCATTTT
>TRBJ1-2|.|TRBD1|TRBV9
CASSVEARGPYGYTF
TGTGCCAGCAGCGTAGAGGCCAGGGGGCCCTATGGCTACACCTTC
>TRBJ2-1|.|TRBD2|TRBV7-2
CASSLVRLAGVNEQFF
TGTGCCAGCAGCTTAGTACGTCTAGCGGGAGTCAATGAGCAGTTCTTC
>TRBJ2-7|.|.|TRBV23-1
CATQQPTVYEQYF
TGCGCCACCCAACAACCGACAGTTTACGAGCAGTACTTC
>TRBJ2-5|.|TRBD1|TRBV5-4
CASSLGDRGRGTRETQYF
TGTGCCAGCAGCTTGGGGGACAGGGGTAGGGGCACACGGGAGACCCAGTACTTC
>TRBJ1-2|.|TRBD1|TRBV5-4
CASSLDPGQGHGYTF
TGTGCCAGCAGCTTGGACCCCGGACAGGGGCATGGCTACACCTTC
>TRBJ1-4|few|.|TRBV27
CASSHRVRGNEKLFF
TGTGCCAGCAGCCACAGGGTTAGGGGTAATGAAAAACTGTTTTTT
>TRBJ2-7|.|TRBD1|TRBV4-1
CASSQGQGVNDEQYF
TGCGCCAGCAGCCAGGGACAGGGGGTAAACGACGAGCAGTACTTC
>TRBJ2-1|.|.|TRBV19
CASRQGDNEQFF
TGTGCCAGTAGACAGGGAGACAATGAGCAGTTCTTC
>TRBJ2-7|.|.|TRBV5-6
CASSLYRGNYEQYF
TGTGCCAGCAGCTTGTACCGGGGGAACTACGAGCAGTACTTC
>TRBJ2-5|.|TRBD2|TRBV5-1
CASSPIGTSGIGETQYF
TGCGCCAGCAGCCCGATTGGGACTAGCGGGATTGGAGAGACCCAGTACTTC
>TRBJ1-2|.|TRBD1|TRBV2
CASSVRTGANYGYTF
TGTGCCAGCAGTGTTAGGACAGGGGCTAACTATGGCTACACCTTC
>TRBJ1-2|.|TRBD1|TRBV7-9
CASSLETGNYGYTF
TGTGCCAGCAGCTTAGAGACAGGGAACTATGGCTACACCTTC
>TRBJ1-1|.|.|TRBV5-6
CASSYTSMTEAFF
TGTGCCAGCAGCTATACGAGCATGACTGAAGCTTTCTTT
>TRBJ1-5|once|.|TRBV6-1
CASSEAATRNQPQHF
TGTGCCAGCAGTGAAGCGGCGACACGCAATCAGCCCCAGCATTTT
>TRBJ2-3|.|.|TRBV5-1
CASSLGGRGDTDTQYF
TGCGCCAGCAGCTTGGGGGGCAGGGGAGACACAGATACGCAGTATTTT
>TRBJ2-3|.|TRBD2|TRBV5-8
CASSFLAGVVDTQYF
TGTGCCAGCAGCTTCCTAGCGGGGGTTGTAGATACGCAGTATTTT
>TRBJ1-2|once|.|TRBV28
CASSPERQVYGYTF
TGTGCCAGCAGTCCGGAACGACAGGTCTATGGCTACACCTTC
>TRBJ2-5|.|TRBD2|TRBV4-1
CASSHLLAVQETQYF
TGCGCCAGCAGCCATCTACTAGCGGTCCAAGAGACCCAGTACTTC
>TRBJ1-1|once|.|TRBV5-1
CASSSAGLEYTEAFF
TGCGCCAGCAGCTCCGCAGGGTTAGAGTACACTGAAGCTTTCTTT
>TRBJ2-7|.|.|TRBV6-5
CASTLDSSGVYEQYF
TGTGCCAGCACCTTGGACTCTTCGGGAGTCTACGAGCAGTACTTC
>TRBJ1-1|.|.|TRBV14
CASSPRYVNTEAFF
TGTGCCAGCAGCCCGCGTTATGTGAACACTGAAGCTTTCTTT
>TRBJ2-5|.|.|TRBV7-7
CASSATVGETQYF
TGTGCCAGCAGTGCGACAGTAGGAGAGACCCAGTACTTC
>TRBJ1-2|once|.|TRBV11-3
CASSFVRDTKGYTF
TGTGCCAGCAGCTTCGTCCGGGACACGAAGGGCTACACCTTC
>TRBJ1-2|.|TRBD1|TRBV14
CASSPTHRGYYGYTF
TGTGCCAGCAGTCCGACCCACAGGGGATACTATGGCTACACCTTC
>TRBJ2-5|.|.|TRBV7-3
CASSLRGEYQETQYF
TGTGCCAGCAGCTTAAGGGGAGAGTACCAAGAGACCCAGTACTTC